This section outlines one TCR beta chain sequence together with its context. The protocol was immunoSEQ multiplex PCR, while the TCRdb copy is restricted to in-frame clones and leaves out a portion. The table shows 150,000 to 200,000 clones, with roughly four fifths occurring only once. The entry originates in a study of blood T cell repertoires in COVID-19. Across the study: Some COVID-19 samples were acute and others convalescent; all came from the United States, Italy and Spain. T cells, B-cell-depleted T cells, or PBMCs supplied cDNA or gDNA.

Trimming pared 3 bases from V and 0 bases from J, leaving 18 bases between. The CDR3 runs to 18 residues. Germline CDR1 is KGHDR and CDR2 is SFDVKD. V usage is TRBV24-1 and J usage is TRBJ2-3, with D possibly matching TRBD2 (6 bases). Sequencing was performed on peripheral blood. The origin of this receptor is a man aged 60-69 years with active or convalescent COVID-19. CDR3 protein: CATSDPMRSGASTDTQYF. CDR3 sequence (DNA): TGTGCCACCAGTGATCCCATGCGTAGCGGAGCTAGCACAGATACGCAGTATTTT.